The 24 T cell receptor beta chains given below trace back to one sample, sequenced in a study of blood T cell repertoires in COVID-19. Clones were read by immunoSEQ multiplex PCR, and TCRdb kept only the in-frame ones, dropping some. This sample has 140,000 or so clones, with over 70% found just once. Sequencing was done on a sample of peripheral blood. These receptors were collected from a woman in her sixties with acute or convalescent COVID-19.

The chain couples TRBV7-2 to TRBJ2-3, with 11 nucleotides matching TRBD2. The V and J ends lost 4 bases and 3 bases, in that order; junction bases with no gene match: 6. The CDR3 consists of 16 residues. Looked up from germline, CDR1 is SGHTA and CDR2 is FQGNSA. This CDR3 reads CASSSHSGRVTDTQYF. CDR3 nucleotides: TGTGCCAGCAGCTCCCATAGCGGGAGGGTGACAGATACGCAGTATTTT.

This clone was seen a handful of times. The chain couples TRBV5-6 to TRBJ1-5; D might be TRBD1 (6 bases). V lost 4 bases and J lost 3, with 11 bases in between. In germline, CDR1 is SGHDT, CDR2 YYEEEE. The CDR3 loop spans 14 amino acids. The CDR3 sequence is CASSLQGNNQPQHF. CDR3 nucleotide sequence: TGTGCCAGCAGCCTACAGGGCAACAATCAGCCCCAGCATTTT.

The V and J genes are TRBV12-3 or TRBV12-4 and TRBJ2-1, with TRBD2 identical over 8 bases. V gave up 6 bases and J gave up 12 bases; unmatched junction bases: 7. This CDR3 spans 12 amino acids. The CDR3 protein is CASRSGTRGQFF. CDR3 sequence (DNA): TGTGCCAGCAGGTCCGGGACTAGAGGGCAGTTCTTC.

The V gene is TRBV27, the J gene TRBJ2-7; 8 nucleotides line up with TRBD1. The CDR3 consists of 15 residues. V lost 3 bases, J lost 0 bases, and 4 bases stayed unmatched. CDR1 is MNHEY, CDR2 SMNVEV, per germline (reference sequence). CDR3 nucleotides: TGTGCCAGCAGTTTCCGACAGGGGCCCTCCTACGAGCAGTACTTC. Translating gives CASSFRQGPSYEQYF.

J is TRBJ1-6 and V is TRBV4-1; D might be TRBD1 (5 bases). V was shortened by 3 bases and J by 6 bases, with 15 bases between the two germline ends. Germline CDR1 and CDR2: MGHRA and YSYEKL. CDR3 size: 16 residues. The CDR3 DNA reads as TGCGCCAGCAGCCAGAGCCCGGGACTCGGTAATTCACCCCTCCACTTT. As protein: CASSQSPGLGNSPLHF.

The chain employs TRBV14 and TRBJ2-4; D is unresolved. This CDR3 has 17 residues. Germline CDR1 and CDR2: SGHDN and FVKESK. Deletions cut 1 base from V and 4 bases from J, with 17 bases between. CDR3 DNA sequence: TGTGCCAGCAGCCAAGGAGGCTTACACGTGCAAAAAAACATTCAGTACTTC. It specifies CASSQGGLHVQKNIQYF.

The rearrangement uses TRBV15 and TRBJ2-1, with unresolved D. The germline gives CDR1 LNHNV, CDR2 YYDKDF (reference sequence). CDR3 length equals 13 residues. Trimming removed 1 base at V and 6 bases at J, with 7 bases between. The CDR3 is CATSRVIGNEQFF. The CDR3 DNA sequence: TGTGCCACCAGCAGAGTTATCGGCAATGAGCAGTTCTTC.

The chain recombines TRBV5-1 with TRBJ2-7; 8 bases are shared with TRBD2. The CDR3 totals 15 residues. V was pared by 3 bases and J by 2 bases, with 7 bases of the junction left unmatched. CDR1 and CDR2 (germline): SGHRS, YFSETQ. CDR3 residues: CASSSRGTRAYEQYF. CDR3 coding DNA: TGCGCCAGCAGCTCTCGGGGGACTAGGGCCTACGAGCAGTACTTC.

The chain joins TRBV5-1 to TRBJ2-1; 12 bases align to TRBD2. The CDR3 length is 19 residues. Trimming at V came to 2 bases and at J to 5 bases, leaving 14 bases not matched to a gene. CDR1 SGHRS and CDR2 YFSETQ come from the germline V gene. The DNA of the CDR3 is TGCGCCAGCAGCTTCTCGGGACTAGCGGGTCCTTGGGCTAACAATGAGCAGTTCTTC. Translating it yields CASSFSGLAGPWANNEQFF.

This sequence joins TRBV30 and TRBJ1-6; D gene unclear. V was cut by 0 bases and J by 7 bases, with 7 bases left in between. Germline V CDR1 and CDR2: GTSNPN, SVGIG (reference sequence). The CDR3 loop spans 13 amino acids. DNA of the CDR3: TGTGCCTGGAGTGTCGGGAACAATTCACCCCTCCACTTT. Its translation is CAWSVGNNSPLHF.

This chain joins TRBV3-1 (or the pseudogene TRBV3-2) and TRBJ1-1; 8 bases line up with TRBD1. J gave up 3 bases and V 2 bases, and 5 bases lay outside the gene matches. The CDR3 length is 15 residues. The germline V gene has CDR1 LGHDT and CDR2 YNNKEL (reference sequence). Here the CDR3 reads CASSQTGGVDTEAFF. The CDR3 DNA reads TGTGCCAGCAGCCAAACAGGGGGGGTAGACACTGAAGCTTTCTTT.

V gene TRBV14 combines with J gene TRBJ2-3, with 8 bases that match TRBD2. V was clipped by 0 bases and J by 2 bases; unmatched bases: 4. There are 16 residues in the CDR3. CDR1 and CDR2 (germline): SGHDN, FVKESK. The CDR3 bases are TGTGCCAGCAGCCAAGAATTAGCGGGGCACACAGATACGCAGTATTTT. Protein product: CASSQELAGHTDTQYF.

This clone has a single count. V gene TRBV19 combines with J gene TRBJ2-5; D might be TRBD2 (5 bases). This CDR3 has 15 amino acids. The germline gives CDR1 LNHDA, CDR2 SQIVND (reference sequence). The germline V and J ends were trimmed by 1 base and 9 bases, with 18 bases remaining between them. The DNA for the CDR3 is TGTGCCAGTAGTATAGTCTCGGGCCCGGGGATCTCCCAGTACTTC. Protein product: CASSIVSGPGISQYF.

The chain combines TRBV9 with TRBJ2-1; D gene uncertain. Germline values: CDR1 SGDLS, CDR2 YYNGEE. With 0 bases removed from V and 0 bases from J, the gap between germline ends came to 7 bases. The CDR3 is made up of 15 amino acids. The CDR3 nucleotides are TGTGCCAGCAGCGTAGAAACGAGCTCCTACAATGAGCAGTTCTTC. Translating gives CASSVETSSYNEQFF.

The chain recombines TRBV19 with TRBJ2-2, with 8 bases aligning to TRBD2. This CDR3 is built from 20 residues. CDR1 is LNHDA and CDR2 is SQIVND in the germline V gene (reference sequence). V shed 2 bases, J shed 6 bases, and the junction held 20 bases outside the gene matches. CDR3 DNA sequence: TGTGCCAGTAGTATACCGACTAGCGCCCTATTAAGAAAGGGAGCCGGGGAGCTGTTTTTT. It specifies CASSIPTSALLRKGAGELFF. Based on the CDR3 plus reference TRBV19 and TRBJ2-2, the full variable domain is DGGITQSPKYLFRKEGQNVTLSCEQNLNHDAMYWYRQDPGQGLRLIYYSQIVNDFQKGDIAEGYSVSREKKESFPLTVTSAQKNPTAFYLCASSIPTSALLRKGAGELFFGEGSRLTVL.

The V gene is TRBV6-5, the J gene TRBJ2-5; 7 nucleotides align to TRBD1. The CDR3 length is 13 residues. The trim removed 6 bases at V and 4 bases at J, leaving 5 bases unmatched. Per germline, CDR1 MNHEY and CDR2 SVGAGI. CDR3 sequence: CASRRQGSETQYF. In DNA, the CDR3 is TGTGCCAGCAGACGACAGGGTTCAGAGACCCAGTACTTC.

The CDR3 DNA sequence: TGTGCCAGTAGTTACGGTAGACAGCCTTATCAGCCCCAGCATTTT. The encoded protein is CASSYGRQPYQPQHF. The chain couples TRBV19 to TRBJ1-5, with D perhaps matching TRBD1 (5 bases). Germline CDR1 is LNHDA and CDR2 is SQIVND (reference sequence). The CDR3 spans 15 residues. V lost 5 bases and J lost 5, with 16 bases in between.

The V gene is TRBV3-1 (or the pseudogene TRBV3-2), the J gene TRBJ2-1; a weak D match, TRBD2 (5 bases). This CDR3 is built from 17 residues. V was trimmed by 5 bases and J by 3 bases, leaving 20 bases between them. CDR1 LGHDT and CDR2 YNNKEL come from the germline V gene (reference sequence). Here the CDR3 DNA reads TGTGCCAGCAGCACTATCCGGGGAGCGACTTACTACAATGAGCAGTTCTTC. As protein: CASSTIRGATYYNEQFF.

This sequence joins TRBV10-3 and TRBJ2-2, with 7 positions matching TRBD1. Looked up from germline, CDR1 is ENHRY and CDR2 is SYGVKD. V was pared by 5 bases and J by 0 bases, with 6 bases of the junction left unmatched. The CDR3 loop spans 16 amino acids. The CDR3, as DNA: TGTGCCATCAGTTCAAACAGGGGAGCGAACACCGGGGAGCTGTTTTTT. Translating it yields CAISSNRGANTGELFF.

This chain links TRBV5-1 with TRBJ2-7; 9 bases map to TRBD1. The V segment lost 3 bases and the J segment 3 bases; nucleotides outside the gene matches: 7. Germline values: CDR1 SGHRS, CDR2 YFSETQ. CDR3 length equals 15 residues. The CDR3 nucleotides read TGCGCCAGCAGCTCGGGGACAGGGTGGCTCTACGAGCAGTACTTC. Its protein product is CASSSGTGWLYEQYF.

The V and J genes are TRBV18 and TRBJ2-6; TRBD2 agrees at 10 bases. The CDR3 spans 20 residues. V was pared by 2 bases and J by 0 bases, with 10 bases of the junction left unmatched. Germline V gives CDR1 KGHSH, CDR2 LQKENI. CDR3: CASSPRTSGNSHSGANVLTF. CDR3 DNA sequence: TGTGCCAGCTCACCAAGAACTAGCGGGAACTCGCACTCTGGGGCCAACGTCCTGACTTTC.

This rearrangement joins TRBV25-1 to TRBJ2-7; D is perhaps TRBD2 (5 bases). V was trimmed by 5 bases and J by 2 bases, leaving 10 bases between them. CDR3 length: 13 amino acids. Per the germline V gene, CDR1 is MGHDK and CDR2 is SYGVNS. In DNA form, the CDR3 reads TGTGCCAGCAGTTTAGGACTCGCCTACGAGCAGTACTTC. Translated, it gives CASSLGLAYEQYF.

The chain carries TRBV6-5 and TRBJ2-5; D is uncertain. V was pared by 7 bases and J by 2 bases, with 14 bases between. In germline, CDR1 is MNHEY, CDR2 SVGAGI. CDR3 length equals 14 residues. The CDR3 nucleotides read TGTGCCAGCACTATACGAGGCCATCAAGAGACCCAGTACTTC. Its translation: CASTIRGHQETQYF.

V and J are TRBV5-4 and TRBJ2-5, with 9 bases fitting TRBD2. CDR1 is SGHNT and CDR2 is YYREEE in the germline V gene (reference sequence). CDR3 length: 18 residues. J lost 2 bases, V lost 9 bases, and 20 bases had no gene match. The CDR3 sequence: CATMRGPTIAGEQETQYF. The DNA for the CDR3 is TGTGCCACTATGAGGGGACCTACGATAGCGGGGGAGCAAGAGACCCAGTACTTC.